These T cell receptor beta chains were read from a single sample in a study of radiotherapy plus CTLA-4 blockade in lung cancer. The protocol was immunoSEQ multiplex PCR, while the TCRdb copy is restricted to in-frame clones and leaves out a portion. Of roughly 50,000 clones in the sample, roughly three quarters are singletons; the top ten hold around 10%. The specimen comprised peripheral blood, sampled from a patient treated with radiotherapy plus ipilimumab. Receptor source: a human donor with non-small cell lung cancer who had stable disease on radiotherapy plus ipilimumab. CDR3s include the opening cysteine and the closing phenylalanine or tryptophan. D genes are given only for firm matches. Not all rows give a size; the values are once, few, many and, for expanded clones, a class.

>TRBJ2-2|.|TRBV7-6|TRBD2
TGTGCCAGCAGCCTAACTAGCGGGGGACCCGGGGAGCTGTTTTTT
CASSLTSGGPGELFF
>TRBJ1-4|.|TRBV27|.
TGTGCCAGCAGTCAAGGAGGGGGTGGGTGGGCAGCTAATGAAAAACTGTTTTTT
CASSQGGGGWAANEKLFF
>TRBJ2-5|few|TRBV13|.
TGTGCCAGCAGCTTAGGCCGTAGCCGGGCGGAGACCCAGTACTTC
CASSLGRSRAETQYF
>TRBJ2-3|.|TRBV13|.
TGTGCCAGCACCACACGGAGGCCTGGCACAGATACGCAGTATTTT
CASTTRRPGTDTQYF
>TRBJ2-1|.|TRBV10-2|TRBD2
TGCGCCAGCAGATCTAGCGGGGGGCAGGGAGAGCAGTTCTTC
CASRSSGGQGEQFF
>TRBJ1-1|.|TRBV11-3|TRBD1
TGTGCCAGCAGCCCAGGACAGGGGGTATATGGTAACACTGAAGCTTTCTTT
CASSPGQGVYGNTEAFF
>TRBJ2-4|once|TRBV27|TRBD2
TGTGCCAGCAGTAACCTAGCGGGCAAAAACATTCAGTACTTC
CASSNLAGKNIQYF
>TRBJ2-3|.|TRBV11-2|.
TGTGCCAGCAGTTTTAGCGGTTCTAGCACAGATACGCAGTATTTT
CASSFSGSSTDTQYF
>TRBJ1-5|.|TRBV7-2|.
TGTGCCAGCAGCTTGATCCAGTATCAGCCCCAGCATTTT
CASSLIQYQPQHF
>TRBJ1-1|.|TRBV4-1|.
TGCGCCAGCAGCCCCAATACGGGGATTACTGAAGCTTTCTTT
CASSPNTGITEAFF